These T cell receptor beta chains were read from a single sample in a study of cytotoxic CD8 clonotypes in ibrutinib-treated CLL. Clones were read by immunoSEQ multiplex PCR, and TCRdb kept only the in-frame ones, dropping some. This table has 300,000 to 400,000 clones, 60% to 80% appearing once. The material was PBMCs, obtained after 36 months of ibrutinib treatment. The receptors originated from a human donor with chronic lymphocytic leukemia. CDR3s include the opening cysteine and the closing phenylalanine or tryptophan. Each record gives: V gene, D gene, J gene, clone size, CDR3 protein, CDR3 DNA. D genes are given only for firm matches. Only some rows state a clone size, as once, few, many or a class for expanded clones.

>TRBV21-1|.|TRBJ1-2|.
CASITGSVFYGYTF
TGTGCCAGCATAACAGGATCTGTCTTCTATGGCTACACCTTC
>TRBV27|.|TRBJ2-7|.
CASSEVGGIPYEQYF
TGTGCCAGCAGTGAGGTGGGGGGAATTCCCTACGAGCAGTACTTC
>TRBV4-1|.|TRBJ2-3|few
CASSQEVLFTDTQYF
TGCGCCAGCAGCCAAGAGGTCCTCTTCACAGATACGCAGTATTTT
>TRBV11-3|TRBD1|TRBJ2-1|.
CASSLYRGFSSYNEQFF
TGTGCCAGCAGCTTATACAGGGGCTTTAGCTCCTACAATGAGCAGTTCTTC
>TRBV13|TRBD2|TRBJ2-7|.
CASSPRLAGVYEQYF
TGTGCCAGCAGCCCACGACTAGCGGGAGTCTACGAGCAGTACTTC
>TRBV19|TRBD1|TRBJ1-5|few
CASSSLGTGELGQPQHF
TGTGCCAGTAGTTCCCTAGGGACAGGGGAGTTGGGACAGCCCCAGCATTTT
>TRBV11-3|.|TRBJ1-1|.
CASSLDRFMNTEAFF
TGTGCCAGCAGCCTCGACAGGTTCATGAACACTGAAGCTTTCTTT
>TRBV29-1|.|TRBJ1-2|.
CSVDDAAGDNYGYTF
TGCAGCGTTGACGACGCGGCGGGGGATAACTATGGCTACACCTTC
>TRBV19|.|TRBJ2-7|.
CASSTSWGLPYEQYF
TGTGCCAGTAGTACCTCCTGGGGCCTCCCCTACGAGCAGTACTTC
>TRBV7-7|.|TRBJ2-5|.
CASSLRAQGHVETQYF
TGTGCCAGCAGCTTAAGGGCACAGGGTCATGTAGAGACCCAGTACTTC
>TRBV7-9|.|TRBJ1-1|once
CASSLAGVNTEAFF
TGTGCCAGCAGCTTAGCAGGGGTGAACACTGAAGCTTTCTTT